This T cell receptor beta chain emerged from a study of Graves' ophthalmopathy and Graves' hyperthyroidism listed by TCRdb under 2018. In terms of the full investigation: Peripheral blood was collected at initial diagnosis, prior to any treatment. The study used signatures of the TCR beta repertoire to tell Graves' ophthalmopathy apart from Graves' hyperthyroidism and to predict which patients would progress to ophthalmopathy. In total, approximately 130 blood samples were TCR-sequenced: approximately 40 ophthalmopathy, approximately 80 hyperthyroidism and approximately 17 hyperthyroidism-to-ophthalmopathy patients. To explore V-J signatures that separate ophthalmopathy from hyperthyroidism, a discovery set of about a hundred patients was enrolled, consisting of under 50 with ophthalmopathy and some 59 with stable hyperthyroidism. An independent validation cohort comprised 18 hyperthyroidism patients and around 16 patients who later progressed from hyperthyroidism to ophthalmopathy. In roughly six hyperthyroidism patients, the T-cell repertoires found in thyroid tissue were compared with those found in blood. After sampling, hyperthyroidism patients received methimazole starting at 30 mg daily, and ophthalmopathy patients received high-dose intravenous methylprednisolone. Beyond this particular receptor, the publication reports: Most expanded thyroid clonotypes with a frequency above 0.001 also appeared in blood, which suggests that blood repertoires may reflect the immune response in the thyroid. In validation, the model predicted ophthalmopathy progression with more than 70% sensitivity and roughly 72% specificity; around twelve predicted patients were CT-confirmed with GO in a median of around 6.5 months. Ophthalmopathy was separated from stable hyperthyroidism by the 13-signature model with around 89% sensitivity and 81% to 83% specificity in cross-validation and with 80%/75% in the test set. No statistical method was used to predetermine the sample size, and group allocation was not hidden from the investigators.

For repertoire sequencing, TCR beta CDR3 regions were amplified from RNA transcripts. A first-round RT-PCR used HTBI primers with the Qiagen OneStep RT-PCR kit, followed by a second-round multiplex PCR, size selection and purification. Libraries were sequenced paired-end with 100 bp reads on an Illumina HiSeq2000. From the authors' description of their analysis: SOAPnuke was used to process the reads, removing any read that contained adapters or uncalled bases, had a mean Phred below 15, or lacked an exact match to the constant primer or identifier. High-quality paired reads were merged with COPE v1.2.5. Each unique nucleotide sequence was treated as a clonotype, and MiTCR v1.1 was used to align the clonotypes to the IMGT TRB V, D and J references. The analysis was limited to V-J combinations with a frequency above 0.0001, which together covered approximately 99% of repertoires. A TCR clonal expansion and chaos score per V-J combination was defined as the ratio of F50 clonal expansion to chaos observed in the TCRdist matrix. Welch's t-statistics and random forest were used to narrow the features down to approximately twelve V-J combinations, which were then fed into a naive Bayes classifier. Thyroid-blood repertoire similarity was quantified with the Morisita-Horn index. TCRdb reran the public reads through fastp at Q25 and MiXCR, keeping productive beta chains. CDR3 protein sequences are deduplicated, and each keeps its most common genes and DNA. The V and J calls were determined by TCRdb, not by the authors. The sample records around 36,000 distinct CDR3 sequences, around half of which are singletons. Jointly, the top ten make up about 25% of the sample.

In its sample, this clonotype was seen many times. What this receptor recognizes is not known. One base away there is no much larger clone; base qualities are not given. Stable hyperthyroidism was defined as no progression to ophthalmopathy within 18 months of follow-up. Hyperthyroidism patients were newly diagnosed, were aged 18 to 65 years, and had a disease duration under 2 months. Anyone with other autoimmune diseases, uncontrolled infections, pregnancy or lactation was excluded from the study. Clinical symptoms, serum thyroxine, TRAb, thyroid ultrasound and orbital computed tomography formed the basis of the diagnosis. PBMCs were isolated from more than 9 ml of fresh peripheral blood by Ficoll-Paque density gradient centrifugation. Trizol reagent was used to extract the total RNA, and its quality was then checked on an Agilent 2100 Bioanalyzer. The junction carries 19 bases between V and J, which are trimmed by 1 base and 0 bases respectively. As encoded in the germline V gene, CDR1 is MGHRA while CDR2 is YSYEKL. Measured from the cysteine to the phenylalanine, the CDR3 is 20 residues long. Only CDR3 DNA remains: 60 bases, in frame from the first base.

What was sequenced was peripheral blood. The clonotype was recovered from an adult woman with stable Graves' hyperthyroidism. This sequence uses TRBV4-1 and TRBJ2-6; possibly the D gene is TRBD2, per 6 matching bases. The CDR3 protein is CASSQVPVVGGASGANVLTF. DNA sequence: TGCGCCAGCAGCCAAGTACCAGTGGTAGGAGGGGCCTCTGGGGCCAACGTCCTGACTTTC.